A single sample is the source of the 12 T cell receptor beta chains below, sequenced in a study of blood T cell repertoires in COVID-19. Some clones are missing from TCRdb's copy, which holds only in-frame ones; the method was immunoSEQ multiplex PCR. The top ten clones hold approximately 16% of a sample with 100,000 to 150,000 clones, 70% to 85% of them seen once. Sequenced: peripheral blood. The receptors were gathered from a woman between 45 and 60 years old with acute or convalescent COVID-19.

The chain joins TRBV4-2 to TRBJ2-2; no firm D call. This CDR3 contains 15 residues. Trimming pared 4 bases from V and 7 bases from J, leaving 16 bases between. Germline CDR1 reads LGHNA; CDR2 reads YNFKEQ. Written as DNA, the CDR3 is TGTGCCAGCAGCCTCAGATTAATAGCCGGCGGGGAGCTGTTTTTT. Translating gives CASSLRLIAGGELFF.

The V and J genes are TRBV30 and TRBJ1-4; a possible D gene is TRBD1 (5 bases). The CDR3 loop spans 15 amino acids. V shed 5 bases and J shed 8 bases, with 21 bases lying between them. CDR1 and CDR2 from the germline V gene are GTSNPN and SVGIG (reference sequence). The CDR3 DNA reads as TGTGCCTGGTCCCGAGGAGGGGAAGTATCGGAAAAACTGTTTTTT. It translates to CAWSRGGEVSEKLFF.

This chain links TRBV27 with TRBJ1-5, with TRBD1 matching 7 bases. Trimming removed 5 bases from V and 0 bases from J; junction bases left unmatched: 4. The CDR3 totals 15 residues. Germline assignment: CDR1 MNHEY and CDR2 SMNVEV (reference sequence). CDR3 nucleotides: TGTGCCAGCAGTAGAGGGACAGCTAGCAATCAGCCCCAGCATTTT. Encoded protein: CASSRGTASNQPQHF.

The rearrangement uses TRBV30 and TRBJ1-4, with 7 bases fitting TRBD1. CDR1 GTSNPN and CDR2 SVGIG come from the germline V gene (reference sequence). The CDR3 covers 16 residues. Unmatched junction bases numbered 10, after V lost 2 bases and J lost 4 bases. CDR3 amino acids: CAWSPQTGFSNEKLFF. The CDR3 coding sequence is TGTGCCTGGAGTCCCCAGACAGGGTTCAGTAATGAAAAACTGTTTTTT.

This clone was seen only once. This chain joins TRBV9 and TRBJ1-4; 8 bases are a match to TRBD1. The CDR3 is 15 amino acids. Germline loops: CDR1 SGDLS, CDR2 YYNGEE. V lost 2 bases, J lost 8 bases, and 8 bases stayed unmatched. The CDR3, as DNA: TGTGCCAGCAGCGTTGCACAGGGGGGAGGAGAAAAACTGTTTTTT. This encodes CASSVAQGGGEKLFF.

This clone appeared a single time. This CDR3 is CASSINRGTAEAFF. CDR3 nucleotides: TGTGCCAGTAGTATAAACAGGGGTACGGCTGAAGCTTTCTTT. This rearrangement joins TRBV19 to TRBJ1-1; TRBD1 matches 7 bases. The V gene end was trimmed by 2 bases and the J gene end by 6 bases; junction bases not matched to a gene: 6. There are 14 residues in the CDR3. Germline loops: CDR1 LNHDA, CDR2 SQIVND (reference sequence).

Many counts were recorded for this clone. The chain has TRBV9 and TRBJ2-7; the D gene is possibly TRBD2 (7 bases). The CDR3 contains 16 residues. Germline lookup yields CDR1 SGDLS and CDR2 YYNGEE. V dropped 4 bases and J dropped 7 bases, with 24 bases sitting between them. The CDR3 coding sequence is TGTGCCAGCAGCACCACCGGGGGGCTCGGCGACAATGAGCAGTACTTC. Its translation is CASSTTGGLGDNEQYF.

The chain carries TRBV5-4 and TRBJ1-1; D uncertain. From germline, CDR1 is SGHNT and CDR2 YYREEE (reference sequence). Trimming removed 3 bases from V and 2 bases from J, with 17 bases in between. The CDR3 is 16 amino acids. This CDR3 is CASSSTSTGTNTEAFF. DNA of the CDR3: TGTGCCAGCAGCTCCACCTCTACGGGAACCAACACTGAAGCTTTCTTT.

This chain links TRBV27 with TRBJ1-2; TRBD1 matches 10 bases. V trimming: 0 bases; J trimming: 8 bases; junction bases outside the gene matches: 6. Germline V gene sequence: CDR1 MNHEY, CDR2 SMNVEV (reference sequence). The CDR3 has 15 residues. CDR3 sequence reads: CASSLSIGTGDGYTF. CDR3 nucleotide sequence: TGTGCCAGCAGTTTATCTATCGGGACAGGGGACGGCTACACCTTC.

The chain is built from TRBV30 and TRBJ1-5; D may be TRBD1 (5 bases). This CDR3 has 13 residues. Germline values: CDR1 GTSNPN, CDR2 SVGIG (reference sequence). The V end lost 0 bases, the J end lost 4 bases, and 7 bases lay between the germline ends. As DNA, the CDR3 is TGTGCCTGGAGTGTGGGGCAGAATCAGCCCCAGCATTTT. It codes for CAWSVGQNQPQHF.

This clone appeared a few times. The CDR3 bases are TGTGCCAGCATGGCAGTTAGACAGGGGAATCAGCCCCAGCATTTT. This sequence encodes CASMAVRQGNQPQHF. This sequence joins TRBV2 and TRBJ1-5; 8 bases agree with TRBD1. Per germline, CDR1 SNHLY and CDR2 FYNNEI. V was clipped by 7 bases and J by 4 bases; unmatched bases: 9. The CDR3 is 15 residues long.

This clone was counted only a few times. This sequence joins TRBV30 and TRBJ1-1; a weak D match, TRBD1 (5 bases). With 0 bases removed from V and 4 bases from J, the gap between germline ends came to 15 bases. Germline V gene sequence: CDR1 GTSNPN, CDR2 SVGIG (reference sequence). The CDR3 is 15 residues long. CDR3 in amino acids: CAWSVRGGVGTEAFF. CDR3 DNA: TGTGCCTGGAGTGTACGTGGAGGGGTGGGCACTGAAGCTTTCTTT.